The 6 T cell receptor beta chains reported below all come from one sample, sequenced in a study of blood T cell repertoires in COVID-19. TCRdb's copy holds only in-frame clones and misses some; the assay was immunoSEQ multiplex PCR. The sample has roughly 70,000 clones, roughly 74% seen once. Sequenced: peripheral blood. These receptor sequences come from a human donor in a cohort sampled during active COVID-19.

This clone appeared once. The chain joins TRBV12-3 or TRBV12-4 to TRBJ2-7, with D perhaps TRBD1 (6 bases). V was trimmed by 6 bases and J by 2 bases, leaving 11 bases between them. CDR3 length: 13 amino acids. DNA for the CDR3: TGTGCCAGCAGACTCGGACAGACCTACGAGCAGTACTTC. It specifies CASRLGQTYEQYF.

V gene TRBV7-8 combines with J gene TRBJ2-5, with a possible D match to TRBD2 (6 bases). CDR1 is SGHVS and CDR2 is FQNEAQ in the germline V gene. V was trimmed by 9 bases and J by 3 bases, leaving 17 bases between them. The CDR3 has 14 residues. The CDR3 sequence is CASTPTEGKETQYF. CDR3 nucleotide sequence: TGTGCCAGTACCCCCACGGAGGGTAAAGAGACCCAGTACTTC.

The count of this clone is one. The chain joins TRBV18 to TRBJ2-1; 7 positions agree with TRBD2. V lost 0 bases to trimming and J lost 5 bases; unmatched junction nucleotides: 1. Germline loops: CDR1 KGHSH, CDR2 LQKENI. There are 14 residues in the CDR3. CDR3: CASSPPAGDNEQFF. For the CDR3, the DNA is TGTGCCAGCTCACCACCGGCGGGGGACAATGAGCAGTTCTTC.

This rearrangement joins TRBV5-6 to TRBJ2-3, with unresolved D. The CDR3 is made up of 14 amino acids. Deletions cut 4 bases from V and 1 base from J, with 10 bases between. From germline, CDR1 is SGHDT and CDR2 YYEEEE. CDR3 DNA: TGTGCCAGCAGCCGGTGGCAGGGCACAGATACGCAGTATTTT. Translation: CASSRWQGTDTQYF.

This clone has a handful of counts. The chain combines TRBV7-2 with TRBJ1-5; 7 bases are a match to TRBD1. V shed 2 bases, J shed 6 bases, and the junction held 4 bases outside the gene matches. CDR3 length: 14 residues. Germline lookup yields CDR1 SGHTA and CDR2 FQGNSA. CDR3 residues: CASSLTTGFQPQHF. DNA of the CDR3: TGTGCCAGCAGCTTAACGACAGGGTTTCAGCCCCAGCATTTT.

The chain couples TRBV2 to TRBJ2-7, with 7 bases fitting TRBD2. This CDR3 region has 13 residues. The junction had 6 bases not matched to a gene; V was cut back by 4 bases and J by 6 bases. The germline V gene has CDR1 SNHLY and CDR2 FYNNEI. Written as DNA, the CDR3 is TGTGCCAGCAGTGTCGCAGGGAGGGCCGAGCAGTACTTC. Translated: CASSVAGRAEQYF.